This T cell receptor beta chain was found in a study of T cells after posttransplantation cyclophosphamide. Sequencing was performed with immunoSEQ multiplex PCR; in TCRdb, only in-frame clones are kept and a portion is missing. The profile shows thousands of clones, roughly 89% of them singletons. This CDR3 is 16 amino acids long. With 1 base removed from V and 1 base from J, the gap between germline ends came to 12 bases. Looked up from germline, CDR1 is SGHKS and CDR2 is YYEKEE (reference sequence). Findings and caveats of the study: Tissue-infiltrating T cells from skin or gut overlapped little with blood T cells. Donor-recipient repertoire similarity was low at 1-2 months, rising over year one.

As regards this clone: Antigen: not known.

The related graft donor's blood sample was taken on the day of bone marrow donation. This clonotype originated in a woman aged 60 to 75 in good health, CMV-negative, and a related stem cell transplant donor. The chain recombines TRBV5-5 with TRBJ1-5; possibly TRBD1 for D (6 bases). Sequences were obtained from memory CD4+ T cells sorted from PBMCs. The CDR3 spells CASSLLGGASNQPQHF. The CDR3 nucleotides are TGTGCCAGCAGCTTGTTAGGGGGGGCAAGCAATCAGCCCCAGCATTTT.